The clone carrying this T cell receptor (beta chain) was counted at least ten times. Its target is not known. TCRdb analysed the RACE reads with MiXCR anew, one entry per CDR3 protein. The table includes roughly 69,000 distinct CDR3 sequences, under 13% detected once. The data originate from a study of human T cells and chemical hapten exposure. Broader study findings: Compared to controls, expanded TCRs made significantly more large clusters of similar CDR3s.

Time point in this sample: patch test 2, 6 weeks after DPC sensitization. The treatment denotes: therapeutic diphenylcyclopropenone sensitization with weekly scalp DPC. The sequence derives from a woman between 50 and 59 years old with alopecia areata. Some clones in this sample may be carry-over from other donors' samples. Here the sequenced sample was whole blood, taken in connection with sensitization to the hapten diphenylcyclopropenone (DPC).

The CDR3 is CASSLQGNSYEQYF. The CDR3 DNA follows: TGCGCCAGCAGCTTGCAGGGGAACTCCTACGAGCAGTACTTC. This sequence joins TRBV5-1 and TRBJ2-7; D is possibly TRBD1 (6 bases). The ends were cut back, 1 base at V and 0 bases at J, with 8 bases in the middle. The CDR3 contains 14 residues. CDR1 and CDR2 (germline): SGHRS, YFSETQ.